This TCR beta chain was documented in a study of shared clonotypes between healthy human individuals. Study conclusions and caveats: Shared across four donors were around 5% of the naive CD4 clonotypes.

Points on this clone: Its antigen is not known.

The method was immunoSEQ multiplex PCR; TCRdb's version includes in-frame clones alone and lacks a portion of them. The sample includes 2 million to 2.5 million clones, over 85% of them seen just once. The germline gives CDR1 LNHDA, CDR2 SQIVND (reference sequence). Trimming left V 3 bases short and J 7 bases short, with 15 bases between. The CDR3 has 14 residues. Specimen: naive CD4+ T cells from PBMCs. Subset defined: CD45RA+ positively selected. The TCR was taken from a man aged 18 to 29 in good health. Some clones in this sample may be carry-over from other donors' samples. The genes are TRBV19 and TRBJ1-2; tentative D call: TRBD1 (6 bases). CDR3 DNA: TGTGCCAGTAGTATTGGACAGCCGAGGGGTGGCTACACCTTC. Its protein is CASSIGQPRGGYTF.